Listed below are T cell receptor beta chains from one sample, sequenced in a study of T cell responses to AZD1222 COVID-19 vaccine. The data were produced by immunoSEQ multiplex PCR, yet TCRdb's version contains in-frame clones alone and is incomplete. The data hold 100,000 or so clones, with about 87% observed a single time. Sequences were derived from peripheral blood, sampled on day 0 of AZD1222 vaccination. The receptors shown here come from an adult in good health. The CDR3 runs from the conserved cysteine through the conserved F or W. D genes are given only for firm matches. Clone size is not always given. Where it is, it says once, few, many or a class for expanded clones.

clone size: once; J gene: TRBJ1-3; V gene: TRBV3-1/TRBV3-2; D gene: -; CDR3 protein: CASSQDPGTGNTIYF; CDR3 DNA: TGTGCCAGCAGCCAAGATCCCGGGACTGGAAACACCATATATTTT
clone size: -; J gene: TRBJ1-5; V gene: TRBV3-1/TRBV3-2; D gene: -; CDR3 protein: CASSPQGGGGNQPQHF; CDR3 DNA: TGTGCCAGCAGCCCCCAGGGAGGGGGAGGCAATCAGCCCCAGCATTTT
clone size: -; J gene: TRBJ2-7; V gene: TRBV7-8; D gene: -; CDR3 protein: CASSLLGWEQYF; CDR3 DNA: TGTGCCAGCAGCCTGCTAGGGTGGGAGCAGTACTTC
clone size: -; J gene: TRBJ2-1; V gene: TRBV27; D gene: -; CDR3 protein: CASSFSGGGEQFF; CDR3 DNA: TGTGCCAGCAGTTTCTCAGGAGGGGGTGAGCAGTTCTTC
clone size: -; J gene: TRBJ1-1; V gene: TRBV4-3; D gene: -; CDR3 protein: CASSQESTGPEAFF; CDR3 DNA: TGCGCCAGCAGCCAAGAAAGTACGGGTCCTGAAGCTTTCTTT
clone size: -; J gene: TRBJ1-1; V gene: TRBV18; D gene: -; CDR3 protein: CASSPRSGSRTEAFF; CDR3 DNA: TGTGCCAGCTCACCCCGGTCTGGGAGTCGGACTGAAGCTTTCTTT
clone size: few; J gene: TRBJ2-1; V gene: TRBV7-9; D gene: -; CDR3 protein: CASSLAREQFF; CDR3 DNA: TGTGCCAGCAGCTTAGCGAGAGAGCAGTTCTTC
clone size: -; J gene: TRBJ1-1; V gene: TRBV10-3; D gene: TRBD1; CDR3 protein: CAISQGGNTEAFF; CDR3 DNA: TGTGCCATCAGTCAGGGGGGGAACACTGAAGCTTTCTTT
clone size: -; J gene: TRBJ1-1; V gene: TRBV19; D gene: -; CDR3 protein: CASTLQGDTEAFF; CDR3 DNA: TGTGCCAGTACTCTACAGGGAGACACTGAAGCTTTCTTT
clone size: -; J gene: TRBJ2-1; V gene: TRBV6-5; D gene: TRBD1; CDR3 protein: CASRTGTGYNEQFF; CDR3 DNA: TGTGCCAGCAGAACCGGGACAGGGTACAATGAGCAGTTCTTC
clone size: -; J gene: TRBJ1-1; V gene: TRBV29-1; D gene: -; CDR3 protein: CSVVRILNTEAFF; CDR3 DNA: TGCAGCGTTGTTCGGATTTTGAACACTGAAGCTTTCTTT
clone size: once; J gene: TRBJ2-7; V gene: TRBV10-3; D gene: -; CDR3 protein: CAITAAGNYEQYF; CDR3 DNA: TGTGCCATCACGGCGGCAGGTAACTACGAGCAGTACTTC
clone size: -; J gene: TRBJ2-7; V gene: TRBV19; D gene: -; CDR3 protein: CASSIGQGTYEQYF; CDR3 DNA: TGTGCCAGTAGTATAGGTCAGGGAACCTACGAGCAGTACTTC
clone size: -; J gene: TRBJ1-4; V gene: TRBV4-2; D gene: TRBD1; CDR3 protein: CASSQGGRGDYEGKLFF; CDR3 DNA: TGTGCCAGCAGTCAGGGGGGCAGGGGGGATTATGAAGGAAAACTGTTTTTT
clone size: once; J gene: TRBJ1-1; V gene: TRBV2; D gene: TRBD1; CDR3 protein: CASTREGGVNTEAFF; CDR3 DNA: TGTGCCAGCACCAGGGAAGGGGGCGTGAACACTGAAGCTTTCTTT
clone size: few; J gene: TRBJ2-1; V gene: TRBV10-2; D gene: TRBD2; CDR3 protein: CASRGTSGGGNEQFF; CDR3 DNA: TGCGCCAGCAGGGGGACTAGCGGGGGCGGCAATGAGCAGTTCTTC
clone size: -; J gene: TRBJ2-3; V gene: TRBV5-1; D gene: TRBD1; CDR3 protein: CASSLGQGVQNTDTQYF; CDR3 DNA: TGCGCCAGCAGCTTGGGACAGGGGGTCCAGAACACAGATACGCAGTATTTT
clone size: -; J gene: TRBJ2-5; V gene: TRBV30; D gene: -; CDR3 protein: CAWSQVRETQYF; CDR3 DNA: TGTGCCTGGAGTCAAGTGAGGGAGACCCAGTACTTC
clone size: -; J gene: TRBJ2-1; V gene: TRBV7-3; D gene: -; CDR3 protein: CASSLDPLLGEQFF; CDR3 DNA: TGTGCCAGCAGCTTAGATCCGCTCTTGGGTGAGCAGTTCTTC
clone size: -; J gene: TRBJ2-3; V gene: TRBV12-5; D gene: -; CDR3 protein: CASGLGNTDTQYF; CDR3 DNA: TGTGCTAGTGGTTTGGGAAACACAGATACGCAGTATTTT
clone size: -; J gene: TRBJ2-7; V gene: TRBV6-6; D gene: TRBD2; CDR3 protein: CASSPSLAGAISYEQYF; CDR3 DNA: TGTGCCAGCAGTCCTTCCCTAGCGGGAGCAATCTCCTACGAGCAGTACTTC
clone size: -; J gene: TRBJ2-7; V gene: TRBV6-6; D gene: -; CDR3 protein: CASRPVGPSTYEQYF; CDR3 DNA: TGTGCCAGCAGGCCCGTGGGACCCAGCACCTACGAGCAGTACTTC
clone size: -; J gene: TRBJ2-3; V gene: TRBV12-5; D gene: -; CDR3 protein: CASGLVRGSGDTQYF; CDR3 DNA: TGTGCTAGTGGTTTGGTAAGGGGGAGCGGTGATACGCAGTATTTT
clone size: -; J gene: TRBJ2-3; V gene: TRBV20-1; D gene: TRBD2; CDR3 protein: CSASRLAGVSDTQYF; CDR3 DNA: TGCAGTGCTAGTCGACTAGCGGGAGTCTCAGATACGCAGTATTTT
clone size: -; J gene: TRBJ2-7; V gene: TRBV27; D gene: TRBD2; CDR3 protein: CASSGAGLVDHYEQYF; CDR3 DNA: TGTGCCAGCAGTGGGGCCGGACTAGTCGATCACTACGAGCAGTACTTC
clone size: -; J gene: TRBJ2-7; V gene: TRBV6-2/TRBV6-3; D gene: TRBD1; CDR3 protein: CASSPRRDSSYEQYF; CDR3 DNA: TGTGCCAGCAGTCCCCGTCGGGACAGCTCCTACGAGCAGTACTTC
clone size: -; J gene: TRBJ2-3; V gene: TRBV30; D gene: -; CDR3 protein: CAWSPSAYFTDTQYF; CDR3 DNA: TGTGCCTGGTCGCCTAGCGCCTACTTCACAGATACGCAGTATTTT
clone size: few; J gene: TRBJ1-1; V gene: TRBV2; D gene: -; CDR3 protein: CASSDERNTEAFF; CDR3 DNA: TGTGCCAGCAGTGACGAAAGGAACACTGAAGCTTTCTTT
clone size: -; J gene: TRBJ2-7; V gene: TRBV7-9; D gene: -; CDR3 protein: CASSPGGQEQYF; CDR3 DNA: TGTGCCAGCAGCCCAGGCGGACAAGAGCAGTACTTC
clone size: -; J gene: TRBJ1-5; V gene: TRBV19; D gene: -; CDR3 protein: CASSTQGPQHF; CDR3 DNA: TGTGCCAGTAGTACGCAAGGGCCCCAGCATTTT
clone size: -; J gene: TRBJ2-5; V gene: TRBV10-2; D gene: -; CDR3 protein: CASNSQLGETQYF; CDR3 DNA: TGCGCCAGCAACAGCCAACTCGGGGAGACCCAGTACTTC
clone size: -; J gene: TRBJ2-1; V gene: TRBV2; D gene: -; CDR3 protein: CASKIRDKDEQFF; CDR3 DNA: TGTGCCAGCAAGATCCGGGACAAGGATGAGCAGTTCTTC
clone size: -; J gene: TRBJ2-3; V gene: TRBV20-1; D gene: TRBD2; CDR3 protein: CSAPSGLLQYF; CDR3 DNA: TGCAGTGCTCCCTCGGGACTACTGCAGTATTTT
clone size: few; J gene: TRBJ2-3; V gene: TRBV6-4; D gene: TRBD2; CDR3 protein: CASSETSGGTDTQYF; CDR3 DNA: TGTGCCAGCAGTGAGACTAGCGGGGGCACAGATACGCAGTATTTT
clone size: -; J gene: TRBJ1-2; V gene: TRBV9; D gene: TRBD1; CDR3 protein: CASSTTPGGNYGYTF; CDR3 DNA: TGTGCCAGCAGCACAACCCCAGGGGGTAACTATGGCTACACCTTC
clone size: -; J gene: TRBJ1-4; V gene: TRBV5-4; D gene: TRBD1; CDR3 protein: CASSWDRNEKLFF; CDR3 DNA: TGTGCCAGCAGCTGGGACAGGAATGAAAAACTGTTTTTT
clone size: -; J gene: TRBJ1-1; V gene: TRBV28; D gene: -; CDR3 protein: CATEPLGTEAFF; CDR3 DNA: TGTGCCACCGAACCACTGGGCACTGAAGCTTTCTTT
clone size: -; J gene: TRBJ1-2; V gene: TRBV3-1/TRBV3-2; D gene: -; CDR3 protein: CASSPRTANYGYTF; CDR3 DNA: TGTGCCAGCAGCCCGCGGACGGCTAACTATGGCTACACCTTC
clone size: -; J gene: TRBJ1-6; V gene: TRBV19; D gene: TRBD1; CDR3 protein: CASSNQDRILHF; CDR3 DNA: TGTGCCAGTAGTAACCAGGACAGGATCCTCCACTTT
clone size: once; J gene: TRBJ2-7; V gene: TRBV14; D gene: -; CDR3 protein: CASSPQAGSYSYEQYF; CDR3 DNA: TGTGCCAGCAGCCCCCAAGCCGGATCCTACTCCTACGAGCAGTACTTC
clone size: -; J gene: TRBJ1-2; V gene: TRBV2; D gene: -; CDR3 protein: CASNGQPANYGYTF; CDR3 DNA: TGTGCCAGCAATGGGCAGCCCGCTAACTATGGCTACACCTTC
clone size: few; J gene: TRBJ1-3; V gene: TRBV18; D gene: TRBD1; CDR3 protein: CASSSIGGASGNTIYF; CDR3 DNA: TGTGCCAGCTCCTCGATAGGGGGCGCGTCTGGAAACACCATATATTTT
clone size: -; J gene: TRBJ1-2; V gene: TRBV7-2; D gene: -; CDR3 protein: CASSLISSLSYGYTF; CDR3 DNA: TGTGCCAGCAGCTTGATATCCTCGTTAAGCTATGGCTACACCTTC
clone size: few; J gene: TRBJ2-2; V gene: TRBV27; D gene: TRBD2; CDR3 protein: CASSFRLASGGLFF; CDR3 DNA: TGTGCCAGCAGTTTTAGGTTGGCTAGCGGGGGGCTGTTTTTT
clone size: many; J gene: TRBJ2-1; V gene: TRBV9; D gene: -; CDR3 protein: CASSVAVGGTYNEQFF; CDR3 DNA: TGTGCCAGCAGCGTAGCAGTGGGGGGAACTTACAATGAGCAGTTCTTC
clone size: once; J gene: TRBJ2-3; V gene: TRBV3-1/TRBV3-2; D gene: -; CDR3 protein: CASSQVVGTQTTAQYF; CDR3 DNA: TGTGCCAGCAGCCAAGTAGTCGGGACTCAGACCACAGCGCAGTATTTT
clone size: -; J gene: TRBJ1-2; V gene: TRBV29-1; D gene: -; CDR3 protein: CSVEDSSGVYGYTF; CDR3 DNA: TGCAGCGTTGAAGATTCGAGCGGGGTCTATGGCTACACCTTC
clone size: -; J gene: TRBJ1-2; V gene: TRBV6-6; D gene: TRBD1; CDR3 protein: CASSPRQGIIPGYGYTF; CDR3 DNA: TGTGCCAGCAGTCCCCGACAGGGGATCATACCGGGTTATGGCTACACCTTC
clone size: -; J gene: TRBJ2-5; V gene: TRBV23-1; D gene: -; CDR3 protein: CASSQSNLGGPGRETQYF; CDR3 DNA: TGCGCCAGCAGTCAATCGAATTTGGGAGGCCCAGGCCGGGAGACCCAGTACTTC
clone size: -; J gene: TRBJ1-1; V gene: TRBV5-1; D gene: -; CDR3 protein: CASSPQQGLNTEAFF; CDR3 DNA: TGCGCCAGCAGCCCCCAACAGGGATTAAACACTGAAGCTTTCTTT
clone size: -; J gene: TRBJ1-4; V gene: TRBV6-5; D gene: TRBD1; CDR3 protein: CASSYGGTGYEKLFF; CDR3 DNA: TGTGCCAGCAGTTATGGGGGGACAGGTTACGAAAAACTGTTTTTT
clone size: -; J gene: TRBJ1-1; V gene: TRBV12-3/TRBV12-4; D gene: -; CDR3 protein: CASSQGPSLAFF; CDR3 DNA: TGTGCCAGCAGCCAGGGTCCTAGTCTGGCTTTCTTT
clone size: -; J gene: TRBJ1-1; V gene: TRBV11-2; D gene: TRBD1; CDR3 protein: CASSYIQGANTEAFF; CDR3 DNA: TGTGCCAGCAGCTATATACAGGGGGCGAACACTGAAGCTTTCTTT
clone size: -; J gene: TRBJ1-2; V gene: TRBV12-3/TRBV12-4; D gene: -; CDR3 protein: CASSLRGNGGYTF; CDR3 DNA: TGTGCCAGCAGTTTAAGAGGGAACGGTGGCTACACCTTC
clone size: -; J gene: TRBJ2-1; V gene: TRBV5-4; D gene: TRBD2; CDR3 protein: CASSQGLAPSNEQFF; CDR3 DNA: TGTGCCAGCAGCCAGGGACTAGCACCCTCCAATGAGCAGTTCTTC
clone size: -; J gene: TRBJ2-3; V gene: TRBV6-5; D gene: -; CDR3 protein: CASSYAGMRTDTQYF; CDR3 DNA: TGTGCCAGCAGTTACGCAGGGATGCGCACAGATACGCAGTATTTT
clone size: -; J gene: TRBJ1-1; V gene: TRBV27; D gene: -; CDR3 protein: CASSSGRENTEAFF; CDR3 DNA: TGTGCCAGCAGTTCGGGACGGGAGAACACTGAAGCTTTCTTT
clone size: -; J gene: TRBJ2-5; V gene: TRBV7-6; D gene: TRBD1; CDR3 protein: CASSLSPGQGPVETQYF; CDR3 DNA: TGTGCCAGCAGCTTATCACCGGGACAGGGTCCCGTAGAGACCCAGTACTTC
clone size: -; J gene: TRBJ2-3; V gene: TRBV6-5; D gene: TRBD1; CDR3 protein: CASRPGQTDTQYF; CDR3 DNA: TGTGCCAGCCGCCCGGGACAGACAGATACGCAGTATTTT